The T cell receptor (beta chain) under discussion was sequenced for a study of blood T cell repertoires in COVID-19. Produced via immunoSEQ multiplex PCR; TCRdb's table is partial and in-frame only. This sample has more than 200,000 clones, with roughly 84% found just once. V lost 4 bases and J 2 bases, leaving 15 bases between the germline ends. Germline CDR1 LGHNA, CDR2 YSLEER. The CDR3 runs to 15 residues. The chain is built from TRBV4-3 and TRBJ2-7; D perhaps matches TRBD2 (5 bases). What was sequenced was peripheral blood. The sequence was collected from a woman aged 40 to 49 who had recovered from COVID-19. This CDR3 is CASSLVNDGTYEQYF. The CDR3, as DNA: TGCGCCAGCAGCCTTGTCAATGACGGGACCTACGAGCAGTACTTC.